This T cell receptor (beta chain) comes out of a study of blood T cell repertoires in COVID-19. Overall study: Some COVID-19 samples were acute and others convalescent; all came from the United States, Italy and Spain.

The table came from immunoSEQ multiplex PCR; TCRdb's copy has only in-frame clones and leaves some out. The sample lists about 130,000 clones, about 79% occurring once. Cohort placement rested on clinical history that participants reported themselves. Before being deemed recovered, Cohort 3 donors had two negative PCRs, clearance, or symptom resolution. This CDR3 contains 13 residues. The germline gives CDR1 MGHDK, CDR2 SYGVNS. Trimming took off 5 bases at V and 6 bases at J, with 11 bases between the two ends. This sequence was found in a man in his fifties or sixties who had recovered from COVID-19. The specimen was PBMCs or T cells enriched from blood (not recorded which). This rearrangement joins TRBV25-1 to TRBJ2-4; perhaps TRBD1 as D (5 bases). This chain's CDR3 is CASSLGQGNIQYF. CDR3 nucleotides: TGTGCCAGCAGTTTGGGGCAGGGAAACATTCAGTACTTC.